The sequence of this TCR beta chain was determined in a study of cytomegalovirus exposure and HLA in healthy donors. Background on the study: Of all 360 or so donors who were genotyped, around 79% belonged to the Caucasian-associated ancestry cluster.

Study findings and constraints: Sequencing artifact likely explains a cluster of highly shared sequence variants.

With regard to this clone: Its antigen is currently unknown.

60 Vbeta and 13 Jbeta primers were used in PCR. The method was immunoSEQ multiplex PCR; TCRdb's version includes in-frame clones alone and lacks a portion of them. Found here are fewer than 250,000 clones, 65% to 85% of them singletons; the top ten hold approximately 1.7%. CDR1 SGHAT and CDR2 FQNNGV come from the germline V gene. The CDR3 is made up of 12 amino acids. J lost 11 bases, V lost 5 bases, and 4 bases had no gene match. This TCR was sampled from a man aged 35 to 55 in good health and CMV-seropositive. The sequencing input was PBMCs. This chain links TRBV11-2 with TRBJ2-1; 9 bases are shared with TRBD2. CDR3 nucleotides: TGTGCCAGCAGCGTTCTAGCGGGAAAGCAGTTCTTC. Amino acid sequence: CASSVLAGKQFF.